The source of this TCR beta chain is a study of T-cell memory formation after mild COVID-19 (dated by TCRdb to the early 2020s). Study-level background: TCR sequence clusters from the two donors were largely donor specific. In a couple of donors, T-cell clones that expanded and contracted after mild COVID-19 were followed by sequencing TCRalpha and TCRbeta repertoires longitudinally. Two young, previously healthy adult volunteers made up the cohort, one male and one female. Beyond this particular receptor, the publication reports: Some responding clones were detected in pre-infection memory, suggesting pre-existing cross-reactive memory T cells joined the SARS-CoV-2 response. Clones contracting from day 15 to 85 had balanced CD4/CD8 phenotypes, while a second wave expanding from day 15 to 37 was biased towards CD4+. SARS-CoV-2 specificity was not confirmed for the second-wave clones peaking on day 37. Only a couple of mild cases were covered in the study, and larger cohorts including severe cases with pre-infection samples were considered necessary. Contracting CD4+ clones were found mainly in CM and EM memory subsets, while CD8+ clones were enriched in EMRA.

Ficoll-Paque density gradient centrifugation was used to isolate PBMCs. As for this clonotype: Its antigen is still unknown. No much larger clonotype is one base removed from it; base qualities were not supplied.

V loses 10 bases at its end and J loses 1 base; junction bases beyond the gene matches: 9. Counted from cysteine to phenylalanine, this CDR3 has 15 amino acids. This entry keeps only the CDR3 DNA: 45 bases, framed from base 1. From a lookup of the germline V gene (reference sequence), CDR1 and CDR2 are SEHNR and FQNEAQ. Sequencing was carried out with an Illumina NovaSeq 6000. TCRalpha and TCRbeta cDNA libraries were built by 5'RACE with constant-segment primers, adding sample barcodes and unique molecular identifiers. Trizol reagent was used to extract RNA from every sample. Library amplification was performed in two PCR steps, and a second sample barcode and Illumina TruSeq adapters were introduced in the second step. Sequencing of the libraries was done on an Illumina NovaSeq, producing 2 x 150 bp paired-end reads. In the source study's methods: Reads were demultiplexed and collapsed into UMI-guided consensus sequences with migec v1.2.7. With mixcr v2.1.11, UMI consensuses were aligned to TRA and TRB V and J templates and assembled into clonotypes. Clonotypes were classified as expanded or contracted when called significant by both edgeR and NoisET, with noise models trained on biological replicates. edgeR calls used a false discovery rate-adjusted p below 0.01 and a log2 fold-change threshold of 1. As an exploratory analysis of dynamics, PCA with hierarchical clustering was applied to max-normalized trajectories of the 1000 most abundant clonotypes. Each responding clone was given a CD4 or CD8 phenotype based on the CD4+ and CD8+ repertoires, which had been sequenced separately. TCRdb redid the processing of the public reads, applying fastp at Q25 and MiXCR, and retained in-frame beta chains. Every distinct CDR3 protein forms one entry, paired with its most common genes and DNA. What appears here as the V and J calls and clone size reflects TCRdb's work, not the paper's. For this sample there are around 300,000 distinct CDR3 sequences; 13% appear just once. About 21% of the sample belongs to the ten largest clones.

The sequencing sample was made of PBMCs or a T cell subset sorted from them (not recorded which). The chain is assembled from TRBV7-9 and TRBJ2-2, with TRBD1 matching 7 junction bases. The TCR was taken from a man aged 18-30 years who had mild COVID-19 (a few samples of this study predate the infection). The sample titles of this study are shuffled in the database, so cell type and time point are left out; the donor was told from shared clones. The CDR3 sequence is CATPNDRVNTGELFF. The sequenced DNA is TGTGCCACCCCTAACGACAGGGTGAACACCGGGGAGCTGTTTTTT.